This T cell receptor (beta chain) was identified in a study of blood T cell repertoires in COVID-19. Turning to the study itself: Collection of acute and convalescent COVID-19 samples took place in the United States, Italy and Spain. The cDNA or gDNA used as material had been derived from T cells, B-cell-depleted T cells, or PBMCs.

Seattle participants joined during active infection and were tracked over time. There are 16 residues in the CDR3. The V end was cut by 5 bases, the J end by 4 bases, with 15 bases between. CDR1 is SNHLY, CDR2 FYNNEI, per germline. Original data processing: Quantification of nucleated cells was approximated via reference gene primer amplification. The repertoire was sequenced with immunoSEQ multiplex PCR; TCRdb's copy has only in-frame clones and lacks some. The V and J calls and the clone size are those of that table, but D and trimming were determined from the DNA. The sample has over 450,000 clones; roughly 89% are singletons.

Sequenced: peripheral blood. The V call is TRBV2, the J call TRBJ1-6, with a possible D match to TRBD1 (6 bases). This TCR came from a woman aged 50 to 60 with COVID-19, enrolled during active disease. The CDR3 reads CASSLGATAYNSPLHF. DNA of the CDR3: TGTGCCAGCAGTTTGGGGGCGACAGCGTATAATTCACCCCTCCACTTT.